A selection of T cell receptor beta chains follows, all from one sample in a study of beta chain features in type 1 diabetes. Produced via immunoSEQ multiplex PCR; TCRdb's table is partial and in-frame only. The sample holds 220,000 or so clones, about 70% seen once. Sequenced sample: naive CD4+ T cells from blood. Every receptor here comes from a man aged 25-45 years in good health. Each CDR3 is given with its conserved first and last residue. A D gene is named only where the DNA matches it firmly. Rows give clone size only sometimes, using once, few, many, or a class for an expanded clone.

j_call | v_call | d_call | clone_size | cdr3_nt | cdr3_aa
TRBJ1-2 | TRBV18 | . | . | TGTGCCAGCTCACCACCGCCAGGGGCGGCTGGCTACACCTTC | CASSPPPGAAGYTF
TRBJ2-7 | TRBV28 | TRBD1 | . | TGTGCCAGCAGGTCTTTCGGGACAGCCTCCTACGAGCAGTACTTC | CASRSFGTASYEQYF
TRBJ2-1 | TRBV20-1 | . | . | TGCAGTGCTCTCAATAATGAGCAGTTCTTC | CSALNNEQFF
TRBJ2-5 | TRBV2 | . | . | TGTGCCAGCAAGCGACAGGAACATTCGGTTGAGACCCAGTACTTC | CASKRQEHSVETQYF
TRBJ2-3 | TRBV2 | . | . | TGTGCCAGCAGTGTGGACCGCGGGGCAGATACGCAGTATTTT | CASSVDRGADTQYF
TRBJ2-5 | TRBV7-2 | . | few | TGTGCCAGCGGGGAGGCGGGTGGAGAGACCCAGTACTTC | CASGEAGGETQYF
TRBJ2-3 | TRBV7-9 | TRBD1 | . | TGTGCCAGCAGCGCCCGGGACAGGGTGGCAGATACGCAGTATTTT | CASSARDRVADTQYF
TRBJ2-4 | TRBV7-9 | . | . | TGTGCCAGCAGCCCACGGGGCCTAGCCAAAAACATTCAGTACTTC | CASSPRGLAKNIQYF
TRBJ2-1 | TRBV29-1 | . | once | TGCAGCGTTGTTGCATTGGAGGGGGCTTGGGAGCAGTTCTTC | CSVVALEGAWEQFF
TRBJ2-3 | TRBV29-1 | . | . | TGCAGCGTTGTGGGGCTCAGCACAGATACGCAGTATTTT | CSVVGLSTDTQYF
TRBJ2-5 | TRBV9 | TRBD2 | . | TGTGCCAGCAGCGTAGCCGGCGGGAGAACCGAGACCCAGTACTTC | CASSVAGGRTETQYF
TRBJ2-7 | TRBV30 | . | few | TGTGCCTGGACCCCGACAGGTGCGAGCTCCTACGAGCAGTACTTC | CAWTPTGASSYEQYF
TRBJ2-3 | TRBV7-2 | . | . | TGTGCCAGCACCGCGCGGGGATCAGGCACAGATACGCAGTATTTT | CASTARGSGTDTQYF
TRBJ1-1 | TRBV7-9 | . | . | TGTGCCAGCAGCTTAGCCATCGGGGAGACTGAAGCTTTCTTT | CASSLAIGETEAFF
TRBJ1-2 | TRBV29-1 | . | . | TGCAGCGTCTTCGGGAGAGAGGGCTACACCTTC | CSVFGREGYTF
TRBJ2-3 | TRBV29-1 | . | . | TGCAGCGTTGAGAGGCGGCTCAGCACAGATACGCAGTATTTT | CSVERRLSTDTQYF
TRBJ2-3 | TRBV30 | TRBD2 | . | TGTGCCTGGAGTGCCCTGGGACTAGCAGGCGATACGCAGTATTTT | CAWSALGLAGDTQYF
TRBJ2-1 | TRBV7-2 | . | . | TGTGCCAGCTCAGGGACTTTCGACAATGAGCAGTTCTTC | CASSGTFDNEQFF
TRBJ2-5 | TRBV20-1 | . | . | TGCAGTGCTAGCTTTTTGGCCCAGTACTTC | CSASFLAQYF
TRBJ1-1 | TRBV29-1 | . | . | TGCAGCGTGAGCCTAAGGCTCATGAACACTGAAGCTTTCTTT | CSVSLRLMNTEAFF
TRBJ1-5 | TRBV9 | . | . | TGTGCCAGCAGCGTAGCTCCAGGGGAAAATCAGCCCCAGCATTTT | CASSVAPGENQPQHF
TRBJ2-7 | TRBV28 | TRBD2 | . | TGTGCCAGCAGCCTCGAGGGAGGGTCCTACGAGCAGTACTTC | CASSLEGGSYEQYF
TRBJ1-1 | TRBV29-1 | . | few | TGCAGCGCCCGGACGGAGAACACTGAAGCTTTCTTT | CSARTENTEAFF
TRBJ1-1 | TRBV29-1 | . | . | TGCAGCGTTGCACAGGGGAACACTGAAGCTTTCTTT | CSVAQGNTEAFF
TRBJ2-7 | TRBV29-1 | . | . | TGCAGCGTTGCTACGCTTCTCTCCTACGAGCAGTACTTC | CSVATLLSYEQYF
TRBJ2-1 | TRBV30 | . | . | TGTGCCTGGAGCGGGGGGCCCTACAATGAGCAGTTCTTC | CAWSGGPYNEQFF
TRBJ1-6 | TRBV30 | . | few | TGTGCCTGGAGCAGATCGGGTAATTCACCCCTCCACTTT | CAWSRSGNSPLHF
TRBJ2-7 | TRBV29-1 | TRBD1 | . | TGCAGCGCCGGGGACAGGGGGCGCGAGGAGCAGTACTTC | CSAGDRGREEQYF
TRBJ2-6 | TRBV30 | . | . | TGTGCCTGGAGTGTGGCTGGGGCCAACGTCCTGACTTTC | CAWSVAGANVLTF